These 21 T cell receptor beta chains were all obtained from the same sample, sequenced in a study of cytomegalovirus exposure and HLA in healthy donors. The primer mix had 60 Vbeta and 13 Jbeta primers. The repertoire was sequenced with immunoSEQ multiplex PCR; TCRdb's copy has only in-frame clones and lacks some. The sample lists about 57,000 clones; 65% to 80% were seen once. Source material: PBMCs. The receptors stem from a woman in her twenties or thirties in good health and CMV-seronegative.

This chain links TRBV7-8 with TRBJ1-1; a possible D gene is TRBD1 (5 bases). Trimming removed 2 bases at V and 1 base at J, with 8 bases between. The CDR3 length is 14 residues. Germline V gene lookup returns CDR1 SGHVS and CDR2 FQNEAQ. The CDR3 sequence is CASSLQGGNTEAFF. DNA for the CDR3: TGTGCCAGCAGCTTACAGGGAGGGAACACTGAAGCTTTCTTT.

CDR3 sequence (DNA): TGTGCCAGTAGTAGTACAGGGAGCCAGGGCTACACCTTC. Translated: CASSSTGSQGYTF. The rearrangement links TRBV19 to TRBJ1-2, with D possibly being TRBD1 (6 bases). From germline, CDR1 is LNHDA and CDR2 SQIVND (reference sequence). The CDR3 spans 13 residues. Trimming removed 4 bases at V and 8 bases at J, with 14 bases between.

The J gene is TRBJ2-7, the V gene TRBV6-1; a possible D gene is TRBD1 (5 bases). Germline V lookup: CDR1 MNHNS, CDR2 SASEGT. The CDR3 spans 13 residues. V lost 6 bases and J lost 0, with 9 bases in between. The CDR3 DNA sequence: TGTGCCAGCAGGGTGACAGCCTCCTACGAGCAGTACGTC. It encodes CASRVTASYEQYV.

This rearrangement joins TRBV7-2 to TRBJ1-1; 7 bases are a match to TRBD1. The length of the CDR3 is 13 residues. Losses at the gene ends were 4 bases for V and 11 bases for J; bases not matched to a gene: 10. Germline loops: CDR1 SGHTA, CDR2 FQGNSA. CDR3 residues: CASSSGNRGVAFF. CDR3 nucleotides: TGTGCCAGCAGCTCCGGGAACAGGGGAGTGGCTTTCTTT.

The count of this clone is one. The CDR3 is CASSRTDPFLDTQYF. As DNA, the CDR3 is TGCGCCAGCAGCCGGACAGACCCCTTCTTGGATACGCAGTATTTT. V is TRBV5-1 and J is TRBJ2-3, with D possibly being TRBD1 (6 bases). V was trimmed by 4 bases and J by 6 bases, leaving 18 bases between them. Per the germline V gene, CDR1 is SGHRS and CDR2 is YFSETQ. CDR3 length equals 15 residues.

This chain uses TRBV9 with TRBJ2-2, with D possibly matching TRBD2 (5 bases). Trimming cost V 0 bases and J 4 bases, with 13 bases left between them. The V gene's germline CDR1 is SGDLS and CDR2 YYNGEE. The CDR3 covers 16 residues. The CDR3 DNA reads TGTGCCAGCAGCGTAGCCGCGTTAGGGAGCACCGGGGAGCTGTTTTTT. As protein: CASSVAALGSTGELFF. Variable domain in full (rest from reference TRBV9 and TRBJ2-2): DSGVTQTPKHLITATGQRVTLRCSPRSGDLSVYWYQQSLDQGLQFLIQYYNGEERAKGNILERFSAQQFPDLHSELNLSSLELGDSALYFCASSVAALGSTGELFFGEGSRLTVL.

The V gene is TRBV25-1, the J gene TRBJ1-5; D is possibly TRBD1 (6 bases). The germline V gene has CDR1 MGHDK and CDR2 SYGVNS. V shed 2 bases and J shed 6 bases, with 11 bases lying between them. There are 14 residues in the CDR3. Here the CDR3 reads CASSENRDAQPQHF. The CDR3 DNA reads TGTGCCAGCAGTGAAAACAGGGATGCTCAGCCCCAGCATTTT.

The chain recombines TRBV28 with TRBJ2-7, with 12 bases that match TRBD2. The ends lost 6 bases at V and 6 bases at J; junction bases unmatched: 3. The CDR3 contains 13 residues. Germline lookup yields CDR1 MDHEN and CDR2 SYDVKM. The chain's CDR3 is CASRTSGSGEQYV. CDR3 DNA sequence: TGTGCCAGCAGGACTAGCGGGAGCGGCGAGCAGTACGTC.

V is TRBV4-3 and J is TRBJ1-2; 9 bases line up with TRBD1. The CDR3 covers 16 residues. Trimming took 0 bases from V and 3 from J; bases not matched to a gene: 5. Germline V gives CDR1 LGHNA, CDR2 YSLEER. CDR3 sequence reads: CASSQDIQGADYGYTF. The DNA for the CDR3 is TGCGCCAGCAGCCAAGATATACAGGGGGCGGACTATGGCTACACCTTC.

This clone was seen only a few times. The chain employs TRBV6-5 and TRBJ1-1; weak D call: TRBD1 (6 bases). Germline V gene data show CDR1 as MNHEY and CDR2 as SVGAGI. V lost 0 bases, J lost 0 bases, and 8 bases lay in between. The CDR3 has 15 residues. The CDR3 coding sequence is TGTGCCAGCAGTTACTCCGGGACACTGAACACTGAAGCTTTCTTT. Residues: CASSYSGTLNTEAFF.

The chain couples TRBV9 to TRBJ2-1, with D possibly TRBD2 on 5 matching bases. The CDR3 loop spans 14 amino acids. Trimming took off 3 bases at V and 0 bases at J, with 7 bases between the two ends. The germline V gene encodes CDR1 SGDLS and CDR2 YYNGEE. CDR3 sequence reads: CASSDSDSYNEQFF. The CDR3 coding sequence is TGTGCCAGCAGCGATAGCGACTCCTACAATGAGCAGTTCTTC.

This clone was seen just once. The chain combines TRBV5-6 with TRBJ1-1; D is undetermined. Trimming left V 6 bases short and J 3 bases short, with 9 bases between. The CDR3 has 12 amino acids. Germline values: CDR1 SGHDT, CDR2 YYEEEE. The CDR3 DNA follows: TGTGCCAGCACCTATCAGGACACTGAAGCTTTCTTT. This codes for CASTYQDTEAFF.

J is TRBJ2-3 and V is TRBV7-2, with 9 bases matching TRBD2. V was pared by 1 base and J by 4 bases, with 6 bases of the junction left unmatched. CDR1 and CDR2 (germline): SGHTA, FQGNSA. The CDR3 loop spans 16 amino acids. The CDR3 bases are TGTGCCAGCAGCTTAGGAGGTAGCGGGAGCGCAGATACGCAGTATTTT. Its protein product is CASSLGGSGSADTQYF.

The rearrangement uses TRBV2 and TRBJ2-5, with 7 bases fitting TRBD2. Germline V gives CDR1 SNHLY, CDR2 FYNNEI. The junction had 21 bases not matched to a gene; V was cut back by 4 bases and J by 4 bases. The CDR3 covers 19 residues. The CDR3 DNA is TGTGCCAGCAGTGGGCCTCTCCTTAGCCGGCGGGAGTTCCGAGAGACCCAGTACTTC. It yields the protein CASSGPLLSRREFRETQYF.

The genes are TRBV6-6 and TRBJ2-7; 8 bases line up with TRBD2. The CDR3 is 15 amino acids. CDR1 is MNHNY and CDR2 is SVGAGI in the germline V gene (reference sequence). V trimming: 6 bases; J trimming: 6 bases; junction bases outside the gene matches: 13. CDR3 in amino acids: CASSRTSGAGSEQYV. CDR3 coding DNA: TGTGCCAGCAGCCGCACTAGCGGAGCCGGGTCCGAGCAGTACGTC.

This clone was seen more than once but under ten times. The genes are TRBV11-2 and TRBJ1-1; unclear D gene. Germline V gene sequence: CDR1 SGHAT, CDR2 FQNNGV. This CDR3 has 13 residues. Trimming removed 6 bases at V and 0 bases at J, with 8 bases between. In DNA, the CDR3 is TGTGCCAGCAGGAACAGAGTGAACACTGAAGCTTTCTTT. It encodes CASRNRVNTEAFF.

This clone has more than one count but fewer than ten. The V and J genes are TRBV5-1 and TRBJ2-2; TRBD1 aligns across 7 bases. The germline V gene has CDR1 SGHRS and CDR2 YFSETQ. The CDR3 consists of 15 residues. V was pared by 4 bases and J by 3 bases, with 6 bases of the junction left unmatched. The CDR3 is CASSPRTGDTGELFF. CDR3 in DNA: TGCGCCAGCAGCCCCCGAACAGGGGACACCGGGGAGCTGTTTTTT.

The chain uses TRBV4-3 and TRBJ1-6; 8 bases match TRBD1. This CDR3 has 15 residues. The trim removed 1 base at V and 9 bases at J, leaving 5 bases unmatched. CDR1 is LGHNA and CDR2 is YSLEER in the germline V gene. CDR3 amino acids: CASSQVGTGISPLHF. The CDR3 DNA reads as TGCGCCAGCAGCCAAGTCGGGACAGGCATTTCACCCCTCCACTTT.

The chain combines TRBV6-6 with TRBJ2-1; the D gene is possibly TRBD1 (5 bases). The CDR3 sequence is 12 residues long. Trimming took 8 bases from V and 0 from J, leaving 5 bases between them. Germline CDR1 MNHNY, CDR2 SVGAGI (reference sequence). The CDR3 bases are TGTGCCAGCGGGGCCTCCTACAATGAGCAGTTCTTC. Translated: CASGASYNEQFF.

The gene calls are TRBV11-3 and TRBJ2-1; perhaps TRBD2 as D (5 bases). V shed 0 bases and J shed 2 bases, with 8 bases lying between them. The CDR3 runs to 15 residues. Germline V CDR1 and CDR2: SGHNT, YENEEA. DNA of the CDR3: TGTGCCAGCAGCTTAGAGTCCGGGGCCTACAATGAGCAGTTCTTC. Its translation is CASSLESGAYNEQFF.

The V call is TRBV14, the J call TRBJ2-1; 11 bases match TRBD2. Germline assignment: CDR1 SGHDN and CDR2 FVKESK. The CDR3 has 15 residues. V gave up 3 bases and J gave up 9 bases; unmatched junction bases: 7. This chain's CDR3 is CASSQVVSGRGEQFF. The CDR3 region has the DNA TGTGCCAGCAGCCAGGTGGTTAGCGGGAGGGGTGAGCAGTTCTTC.